The T cell receptor (beta chain) described here comes from a study of T cell repertoires in cytomegalovirus infection. Using its own MiXCR run on the reads, TCRdb lists one record per CDR3 protein. This sample has roughly 310,000 distinct CDR3 sequences, with 17% found just once. J lost 2 bases, V lost 5 bases, and 5 bases had no gene match. The length of the CDR3 is 15 residues. Germline V CDR1 and CDR2: KGHDR, SFDVKD. Study-level findings and limits: HLA-C-restricted CMV-specific TCR beta clonotypes were dominant in the ex vivo response. CMV carriers having the relevant HLA were flagged by cumulative public TCR beta family frequency.

Concerning this clonotype itself: The target antigen is unknown.

The TCR sequence derives from a human donor in good health (CMV status not recorded). Some clones in this sample may be carry-over from other donors' samples. The chain uses TRBV24-1 and TRBJ2-1; 7 bases map to TRBD2. Sequenced input: PBMCs. The DNA for the CDR3 is TGTGCCACCAGTGCACCAGGGACTACCTACAATGAGCAGTTCTTC. It is translated as CATSAPGTTYNEQFF.